The 31 T cell receptor beta chains below come from one sample, sequenced in a study of cytomegalovirus exposure and HLA in healthy donors. The method was immunoSEQ multiplex PCR; TCRdb's version includes in-frame clones alone and lacks a portion of them. The sample shows roughly 60,000 clones, 90% to 96% of them seen only once. Sample: PBMCs. Every receptor here comes from a woman younger than 30 in good health and CMV-seronegative.

This sequence joins TRBV4-3 and TRBJ2-4; 9 bases fit TRBD1. Germline V lookup: CDR1 LGHNA, CDR2 YSLEER. Trimming removed 2 bases from V and 9 bases from J; junction bases left unmatched: 8. The CDR3 contains 15 residues. DNA for the CDR3: TGCGCCAGCAGCCAACGCCGGGACAGGGCCGGCATTCAGTACTTC. Translating gives CASSQRRDRAGIQYF.

This chain uses TRBV19 with TRBJ2-7, with 9 bases lining up with TRBD2. In germline, CDR1 is LNHDA, CDR2 SQIVND (reference sequence). Trimming at V came to 6 bases and at J to 2 bases, leaving 5 bases not matched to a gene. CDR3 length equals 14 residues. The CDR3 spells CASRASGTTYEQYF. The CDR3 DNA reads TGTGCCAGTAGGGCTAGCGGGACGACCTACGAGCAGTACTTC.

The rearrangement uses TRBV6-7 and TRBJ1-3, with 7 nucleotides matching TRBD1. TRBV6-7 is classed as an ORF, of uncertain function. V was clipped by 2 bases and J by 0 bases; unmatched bases: 10. This CDR3 is built from 18 residues. In nucleotides, the CDR3 is TGTGCCAGCAGTTACCTAGACATACAGGGGTTCTCTGGAAACACCATATATTTT. Translation gives CASSYLDIQGFSGNTIYF.

V gene TRBV28 combines with J gene TRBJ2-7; 8 bases are a match to TRBD2. V lost 3 bases and J lost 3; bases outside the gene matches: 1. CDR1 is MDHEN, CDR2 SYDVKM, per germline. The CDR3 has 13 amino acids. For the CDR3, the DNA is TGTGCCAGCAGTTTCGGGGGGGACTACGAGCAGTACTTC. The encoded protein is CASSFGGDYEQYF.

The CDR3 loop reads CASSHSYEQYF. CDR3 DNA sequence: TGTGCCAGCAGTCACTCCTACGAGCAGTACTTC. The rearrangement uses TRBV6-1 and TRBJ2-7; D gene unclear. Trimming removed 5 bases at V and 0 bases at J, with 2 bases between. The CDR3 loop spans 11 amino acids. The germline V gene encodes CDR1 MNHNS and CDR2 SASEGT.

V is TRBV5-4 and J is TRBJ2-1, with 8 nucleotides matching TRBD1. The V segment lost 4 bases and the J segment 7 bases; nucleotides outside the gene matches: 4. Germline values: CDR1 SGHNT, CDR2 YYREEE (reference sequence). CDR3 length: 13 residues. The DNA for the CDR3 is TGTGCCAGCAGCCCGGACAGGGCGAATGAGCAGTTCTTC. Its translation is CASSPDRANEQFF.

This chain joins TRBV13 and TRBJ2-2; 7 nucleotides match TRBD1. The CDR3 consists of 18 residues. Per the germline V gene, CDR1 is PRHDT and CDR2 is FYEKMQ (reference sequence). V shed 5 bases, J shed 2 bases, and the junction held 14 bases outside the gene matches. The CDR3 here is CASSPQGDGRPNTGELFF. In nucleotides, the CDR3 is TGTGCCAGCAGCCCCCAGGGGGACGGCAGACCCAACACCGGGGAGCTGTTTTTT. Using reference TRBV13 and TRBJ2-2 for the parts outside the CDR3, the full variable domain is AAGVIQSPRHLIKEKRETATLKCYPIPRHDTVYWYQQGPGQDPQFLISFYEKMQSDKGSIPDRFSAQQFSDYHSELNMSSLELGDSALYFCASSPQGDGRPNTGELFFGEGSRLTVL.

In DNA, the CDR3 is TGTGCCAGCAGCTCGTTCCCTCTGGCGGGGGATATCCCAGATACGCAGTATTTT. Translated, it gives CASSSFPLAGDIPDTQYF. The gene calls are TRBV5-4 and TRBJ2-3, with TRBD2 identical over 7 bases. Germline V gives CDR1 SGHNT, CDR2 YYREEE (reference sequence). This CDR3 contains 18 residues. V gave up 3 bases and J gave up 4 bases; unmatched junction bases: 17.

The V gene is TRBV7-3, the J gene TRBJ2-3, with D tentatively TRBD1 (7 bases). The CDR3 covers 14 residues. V lost 5 bases and J lost 6, with 15 bases in between. Germline V gene sequence: CDR1 SGHTA, CDR2 FQGTGA. CDR3 sequence reads: CASSLQGGMDTQYF. Here the CDR3 DNA reads TGTGCCAGCAGCCTCCAGGGGGGCATGGATACGCAGTATTTT.

This chain joins TRBV20-1 and TRBJ2-5; possible D gene TRBD1, 5 bases. Trimming stripped 7 bases from V and 7 bases from J, with 13 bases between. The CDR3 extends over 11 amino acids. CDR1 and CDR2 from the germline V gene are DFQATT and SNEGSKA (reference sequence). DNA for the CDR3: TGCAGTGGCCGACCAAGGGGGACCCAGTACTTC. Translation gives CSGRPRGTQYF.

The rearrangement uses TRBV5-6 and TRBJ2-6, with D tentatively TRBD2 (6 bases). The CDR3 consists of 19 residues. V dropped 4 bases and J dropped 0 bases, with 20 bases sitting between them. The germline CDR1 and CDR2 sequences are SGHDT and YYEEEE. CDR3 protein: CASSARRGPLGSGANVLTF. The CDR3 DNA reads TGTGCCAGCAGCGCCCGGCGGGGCCCACTGGGCTCTGGGGCCAACGTCCTGACTTTC.

The chain combines TRBV28 with TRBJ2-3; 14 bases map to TRBD2. From germline, CDR1 is MDHEN and CDR2 SYDVKM. The CDR3 totals 18 residues. The V gene end was trimmed by 3 bases and the J gene end by 4 bases; junction bases not matched to a gene: 9. CDR3 bases: TGTGCCAGCAGTTTGGGGACTAGCGGGAGCCATCGTCCAGATACGCAGTATTTT. This encodes CASSLGTSGSHRPDTQYF.

The gene calls are TRBV7-2 and TRBJ2-1; 11 positions match TRBD2. The CDR3 totals 17 residues. Germline V gene lookup returns CDR1 SGHTA and CDR2 FQGNSA. With V trimmed by 5 bases and J by 9 bases, 15 bases remained unmatched. This chain's CDR3 is CASSPFSATSGESEQFF. The CDR3 DNA is TGTGCCAGCAGCCCTTTTTCGGCGACTAGCGGGGAGAGTGAGCAGTTCTTC.

V usage is TRBV28 and J usage is TRBJ1-5; no definite D call. In germline, CDR1 is MDHEN, CDR2 SYDVKM. Trimming left V 6 bases short and J 0 bases short, with 6 bases between. The CDR3 spans 13 residues. The CDR3 DNA reads TGTGCCAGCAGCCAGTATAGCAATCAGCCCCAGCATTTT. This sequence encodes CASSQYSNQPQHF.

The chain links TRBV19 to TRBJ2-7; 10 nucleotides agree with TRBD2. Germline CDR1 reads LNHDA; CDR2 reads SQIVND (reference sequence). Germline trimming cut 5 bases from V and 4 bases from J; bases unmatched to any gene: 5. There are 14 residues in the CDR3. The CDR3 protein is CASSPGLAFYEQYF. CDR3 DNA: TGTGCCAGTAGTCCGGGACTAGCGTTTTACGAGCAGTACTTC.

The J gene is TRBJ2-1, the V gene TRBV5-6; D perhaps matches TRBD2 (6 bases). Germline V gene data show CDR1 as SGHDT and CDR2 as YYEEEE. Deletions cut 2 bases from V and 6 bases from J, with 12 bases between. The CDR3 is 14 amino acids. This CDR3 is CASSFPGDFNEQFF. CDR3 sequence (DNA): TGTGCCAGCAGCTTCCCCGGGGACTTCAATGAGCAGTTCTTC. The variable domain in full, with the rest retrieved from reference TRBV5-6 and TRBJ2-1, is DAGVTQSPTHLIKTRGQQVTLRCSPKSGHDTVSWYQQALGQGPQFIFQYYEEEERQRGNFPDRFSGHQFPNYSSELNVNALLLGDSALYLCASSFPGDFNEQFFGPGTRLTVL.

In its sample, this clone was seen a few times. The genes are TRBV6-5 and TRBJ1-5; 7 nucleotides match TRBD1. With V trimmed by 6 bases and J by 7 bases, 9 bases remained unmatched. The CDR3 totals 14 residues. The germline gives CDR1 MNHEY, CDR2 SVGAGI. CDR3 amino acids: CASRGTGESQPQHF. DNA for the CDR3: TGTGCCAGCAGGGGCACAGGGGAAAGCCAGCCCCAGCATTTT.

This chain uses TRBV27 with TRBJ2-3; 8 nucleotides line up with TRBD1. Germline values: CDR1 MNHEY, CDR2 SMNVEV (reference sequence). Trimming took 2 bases from V and 5 from J; bases not matched to a gene: 6. The CDR3 length is 15 residues. The CDR3 loop reads CASSLEGQDGDTQYF. The CDR3 DNA is TGTGCCAGCAGTTTAGAGGGACAGGACGGAGATACGCAGTATTTT.

This rearrangement joins TRBV7-2 to TRBJ2-1; 7 nucleotides match TRBD2. CDR1 is SGHTA, CDR2 FQGNSA, per germline. V shed 5 bases and J 9 bases; nucleotides not matched to a gene: 13. This CDR3 comprises 15 residues. CDR3 protein: CASSPQWGTGGEQFF. The DNA of the CDR3 is TGTGCCAGCAGCCCACAATGGGGGACGGGGGGTGAGCAGTTCTTC.

The chain recombines TRBV28 with TRBJ2-7; weak D call: TRBD2 (6 bases). The germline V gene has CDR1 MDHEN and CDR2 SYDVKM. V dropped 8 bases and J dropped 1 base, with 9 bases sitting between them. This CDR3 has 12 residues. CDR3 loop: CASWAGSYEQYF. The DNA for the CDR3 is TGTGCCAGCTGGGCGGGATCCTACGAGCAGTACTTC.

This clone occurred once. The rearrangement links TRBV10-3 to TRBJ2-5; D perhaps matches TRBD2 (6 bases). Trimming removed 0 bases from V and 7 bases from J, with 12 bases in between. There are 14 residues in the CDR3. Germline-derived CDR1 and CDR2 are ENHRY and SYGVKD. The CDR3 loop is CAISESLGRGTQYF. CDR3 in DNA: TGTGCCATCAGTGAGTCTCTAGGGCGGGGGACCCAGTACTTC.

This CDR3 is CASSHESAEQFF. The DNA for the CDR3 is TGTGCCAGCAGCCATGAGAGTGCTGAGCAGTTCTTC. The chain combines TRBV4-2 with TRBJ2-1; D call uncertain. V lost 3 bases and J 9 bases, leaving 9 bases between the germline ends. CDR1 is LGHNA, CDR2 YNFKEQ, per germline. The CDR3 runs 12 residues.

V gene TRBV7-2 combines with J gene TRBJ2-5, with 15 bases that match TRBD2. The CDR3 is 19 amino acids. Trimming took 1 base from V and 7 from J; bases not matched to a gene: 13. CDR1 is SGHTA and CDR2 is FQGNSA in the germline V gene. CDR3 amino acids: CASSLGRGTSGGPGRTQYF. In nucleotides, the CDR3 is TGTGCCAGCAGCTTAGGGCGGGGGACTAGCGGGGGGCCGGGGCGGACCCAGTACTTC.

The J gene is TRBJ1-1, the V gene TRBV7-6, with a possible D match to TRBD1 (5 bases). The CDR3 totals 14 residues. V gave up 2 bases and J gave up 1 base, with 8 bases separating them. The germline V gene encodes CDR1 SGHVS and CDR2 FNYEAQ. The DNA for the CDR3 is TGTGCCAGCAGCTTACGGGGGGAGAACACTGAAGCTTTCTTT. Protein: CASSLRGENTEAFF.

The V gene is TRBV25-1, the J gene TRBJ2-7; 9 nucleotides agree with TRBD1. The CDR3 totals 15 residues. The trim removed 6 bases at V and 4 bases at J, leaving 10 bases unmatched. Germline V gene lookup returns CDR1 MGHDK and CDR2 SYGVNS. CDR3 protein: CASSPQGALIYEQYF. The CDR3 DNA is TGTGCCAGCAGCCCACAGGGGGCGTTGATTTACGAGCAGTACTTC.

The chain combines TRBV7-2 with TRBJ2-2; TRBD1 matches 11 bases. V lost 0 bases, J lost 4 bases, and 7 bases stayed unmatched. The CDR3 has 18 residues. CDR1 SGHTA and CDR2 FQGNSA come from the germline V gene. DNA of the CDR3: TGTGCCAGCAGCTTAGCGCCCTCGGGACAGGGGGTCACCGGGGAGCTGTTTTTT. It translates to CASSLAPSGQGVTGELFF. Filled out from reference TRBV7-2 and TRBJ2-2, the complete variable domain reads GAGVSQSPSNKVTEKGKDVELRCDPISGHTALYWYRQSLGQGLEFLIYFQGNSAPDKSGLPSDRFSAERTGGSVSTLTIQRTQQEDSAVYLCASSLAPSGQGVTGELFFGEGSRLTVL.

The V and J genes are TRBV9 and TRBJ2-7, with 10 bases matching TRBD1. V shed 0 bases and J 3 bases; nucleotides not matched to a gene: 6. Germline values: CDR1 SGDLS, CDR2 YYNGEE. The CDR3 spans 16 residues. Here the CDR3 reads CASSVEPRTGGYEQYF. In nucleotides, the CDR3 is TGTGCCAGCAGCGTAGAACCTCGGACAGGGGGCTACGAGCAGTACTTC.

V and J are TRBV15 and TRBJ1-4; D perhaps matches TRBD1 (5 bases). CDR3 size: 16 residues. CDR1 is LNHNV, CDR2 YYDKDF, per germline (reference sequence). Between the trimmed V and J ends, which lost 2 bases and 8 bases, there was a span of 18 bases. This chain's CDR3 is CATSRRTGDRGEKLFF. The CDR3 coding sequence is TGTGCCACCAGCAGACGTACAGGCGACCGGGGGGAAAAACTGTTTTTT.

This chain uses TRBV27 with TRBJ1-5; the D is unclear. This CDR3 region has 12 residues. V lost 10 bases to trimming and J lost 4 bases, with 11 bases between them. CDR1 MNHEY and CDR2 SMNVEV come from the germline V gene (reference sequence). The CDR3: CATRSGNQPQHF. The CDR3 region has the DNA TGTGCCACCCGGTCGGGAAATCAGCCCCAGCATTTT.

V is TRBV12-5 and J is TRBJ1-1, with D possibly TRBD1 on 5 matching bases. Trimming cost V 4 bases and J 4 bases, with 10 bases left between them. CDR1 and CDR2 from the germline V gene are LGHNT and FRNRAP. CDR3 length: 13 amino acids. CDR3 protein: CASGWGLGTEAFF. The CDR3 coding sequence is TGTGCTAGTGGTTGGGGCCTCGGCACTGAAGCTTTCTTT. The full variable domain, completed using reference TRBV12-5 and TRBJ1-1, is DARVTQTPRHKVTEMGQEVTMRCQPILGHNTVFWYRQTMMQGLELLAYFRNRAPLDDSGMPKDRFSAEMPDATLATLKIQPSEPRDSAVYFCASGWGLGTEAFFGQGTRLTVV.

The rearrangement uses TRBV25-1 and TRBJ1-2; possible D gene TRBD1, 5 bases. This CDR3 is 15 amino acids long. The V gene lost 2 bases and the J gene lost 4 bases, with 14 bases spanning the gap. Germline V gives CDR1 MGHDK, CDR2 SYGVNS. CDR3: CASSEVGGTVYGYTF. CDR3 sequence (DNA): TGTGCCAGCAGTGAAGTTGGGGGGACCGTCTATGGCTACACCTTC.